A selection of T cell receptor beta chains follows, all from one sample in a study of cytomegalovirus exposure and HLA in healthy donors. The assay was immunoSEQ multiplex PCR, and TCRdb's table has in-frame clones only and misses some. The data hold about 98,000 clones, with 74% observed a single time. The sequenced material came from PBMCs. Source of these receptors: a male donor in good health and CMV-seronegative. CDR3s include the opening cysteine and the closing phenylalanine or tryptophan. The D gene is left open where the match is weak. Clone sizes are given selectively: once, few, many, or a class where the clone is expanded.

D: TRBD2; J: TRBJ2-1; size: -; V: TRBV30; CDR3: CAWSSSFTSGSYNEQFF; DNA: TGTGCCTGGAGTTCCTCTTTCACTAGCGGGAGCTACAATGAGCAGTTCTTC
D: -; J: TRBJ2-1; size: -; V: TRBV20-1; CDR3: CSASPLNEQFF; DNA: TGCAGTGCTAGCCCCCTCAATGAGCAGTTCTTC
D: -; J: TRBJ1-5; size: -; V: TRBV10-2; CDR3: CASSESGVNQPQHF; DNA: TGCGCCAGCAGTGAGTCAGGGGTCAATCAGCCCCAGCATTTT
D: TRBD2; J: TRBJ2-5; size: -; V: TRBV9; CDR3: CASSVGTSKQTQYF; DNA: TGTGCCAGCAGCGTCGGGACTAGTAAGCAGACCCAGTACTTC
D: TRBD1; J: TRBJ1-1; size: -; V: TRBV19; CDR3: CASSIGTGRGAFF; DNA: TGTGCCAGTAGTATTGGGACAGGGAGGGGAGCTTTCTTT
D: TRBD1; J: TRBJ1-2; size: once; V: TRBV6-4; CDR3: CASSEGQGTNYGYTF; DNA: TGTGCCAGCAGTGAAGGACAGGGTACTAACTATGGCTACACCTTC
D: TRBD2; J: TRBJ2-7; size: -; V: TRBV13; CDR3: CASSPQGLAGGPYEQYF; DNA: TGTGCCAGCAGCCCCCAAGGACTAGCGGGAGGGCCCTACGAGCAGTACTTC
D: -; J: TRBJ2-7; size: once; V: TRBV30; CDR3: CAWSNGVNEQYF; DNA: TGTGCCTGGAGCAACGGTGTCAATGAGCAGTACTTC
D: -; J: TRBJ1-1; size: -; V: TRBV29-1; CDR3: CSAPGGDMNTEAFF; DNA: TGCAGCGCCCCGGGAGGCGACATGAACACTGAAGCTTTCTTT
D: TRBD1; J: TRBJ2-7; size: -; V: TRBV18; CDR3: CASSPGQAFYEQYF; DNA: TGTGCCAGCTCACCGGGACAGGCGTTCTACGAGCAGTACTTC
D: -; J: TRBJ2-3; size: -; V: TRBV6-5; CDR3: CASSYSVSDTQYF; DNA: TGTGCCAGCAGTTATTCTGTTTCTGATACGCAGTATTTT
D: TRBD1; J: TRBJ1-6; size: -; V: TRBV18; CDR3: CASSLGDRGYSAPLHF; DNA: TGTGCCAGCTCCCTGGGGGACAGGGGGTATTCGGCACCCCTCCACTTT
D: TRBD1; J: TRBJ2-7; size: -; V: TRBV29-1; CDR3: CSVRTGFGGYEQYF; DNA: TGCAGCGTGAGGACAGGGTTTGGAGGCTACGAGCAGTACTTC
D: -; J: TRBJ1-4; size: -; V: TRBV30; CDR3: CAWGQGDEKLFF; DNA: TGTGCCTGGGGGCAGGGCGATGAAAAACTGTTTTTT
D: -; J: TRBJ2-7; size: -; V: TRBV7-9; CDR3: CASSTRHEQYF; DNA: TGTGCCAGCAGCACGAGGCACGAGCAGTACTTC
D: TRBD2; J: TRBJ2-3; size: -; V: TRBV5-6; CDR3: CASSLQTSGIVDTQYF; DNA: TGTGCCAGCAGCTTGCAGACTAGCGGGATAGTAGATACGCAGTATTTT
D: -; J: TRBJ2-7; size: -; V: TRBV7-2; CDR3: CASSFTTGTYEQYF; DNA: TGTGCCAGCAGCTTCACGACAGGTACCTACGAGCAGTACTTC
D: TRBD2; J: TRBJ2-7; size: -; V: TRBV27; CDR3: CASSLLAGGLHEQYF; DNA: TGTGCCAGCAGTTTACTAGCGGGAGGGCTCCACGAGCAGTACTTC
D: TRBD2; J: TRBJ2-3; size: -; V: TRBV9; CDR3: CASSVGSGGRLTDTQYF; DNA: TGTGCCAGCAGCGTAGGGTCGGGAGGGAGATTGACAGATACGCAGTATTTT
D: TRBD1; J: TRBJ1-2; size: -; V: TRBV9; CDR3: CASSTSGGWTYGYTF; DNA: TGTGCCAGCAGCACCTCAGGGGGCTGGACCTATGGCTACACCTTC
D: TRBD1; J: TRBJ1-4; size: -; V: TRBV5-6; CDR3: CASSFGTGAAKLFF; DNA: TGTGCCAGCAGCTTCGGGACAGGGGCGGCAAAACTGTTTTTT
D: TRBD1; J: TRBJ1-1; size: -; V: TRBV11-3; CDR3: CASSLTGQGGTEAFF; DNA: TGTGCCAGCAGCTTAACTGGACAGGGAGGTACTGAAGCTTTCTTT
D: -; J: TRBJ1-2; size: -; V: TRBV19; CDR3: CASTPDSSYGYTF; DNA: TGTGCCAGTACTCCCGACAGCTCCTATGGCTACACCTTC
D: TRBD1; J: TRBJ1-2; size: -; V: TRBV4-1; CDR3: CASSQVPDRANYGYTF; DNA: TGCGCCAGCAGCCAAGTCCCGGACAGGGCTAACTATGGCTACACCTTC
D: -; J: TRBJ2-5; size: -; V: TRBV28; CDR3: CASSFFKSGTQYF; DNA: TGTGCCAGCAGTTTTTTTAAGTCGGGGACCCAGTACTTC
D: -; J: TRBJ2-7; size: -; V: TRBV6-5; CDR3: CASSYLTGDYEQYF; DNA: TGTGCCAGCAGTTACTTGACGGGAGACTACGAGCAGTACTTC
D: -; J: TRBJ2-4; size: -; V: TRBV6-1; CDR3: CASSQHRLAKNIQYF; DNA: TGTGCCAGCAGTCAACACCGACTAGCCAAAAACATTCAGTACTTC
D: -; J: TRBJ1-1; size: once; V: TRBV30; CDR3: CAWSVTGGGWTEAFF; DNA: TGTGCCTGGAGTGTAACGGGGGGGGGCTGGACTGAAGCTTTCTTT
D: -; J: TRBJ2-1; size: few; V: TRBV19; CDR3: CASSITGTYNEQFF; DNA: TGTGCCAGTAGTATCACCGGGACCTACAATGAGCAGTTCTTC
D: TRBD2; J: TRBJ2-2; size: few; V: TRBV6-5; CDR3: CASKGLTYTGELFF; DNA: TGTGCCAGCAAGGGACTAACCTACACCGGGGAGCTGTTTTTT
D: -; J: TRBJ2-7; size: once; V: TRBV5-4; CDR3: CASSLGLQSSYEQYF; DNA: TGTGCCAGCAGCTTGGGACTTCAGAGCTCCTACGAGCAGTACTTC
D: -; J: TRBJ2-7; size: -; V: TRBV29-1; CDR3: CSVEDPDTSEQYF; DNA: TGCAGCGTTGAAGACCCGGACACGAGCGAGCAGTACTTC
D: -; J: TRBJ2-1; size: -; V: TRBV9; CDR3: CASSAGPGHILNNEQFF; DNA: TGTGCCAGCAGCGCCGGACCGGGACACATCTTGAACAATGAGCAGTTCTTC
D: TRBD2; J: TRBJ2-7; size: -; V: TRBV25-1; CDR3: CASSELAGTYEQYF; DNA: TGTGCCAGCAGTGAATTAGCGGGTACCTACGAGCAGTACTTC
D: TRBD1; J: TRBJ2-1; size: -; V: TRBV2; CDR3: CASSEVGQGSYNEQFF; DNA: TGTGCCAGCAGTGAAGTAGGACAGGGGTCCTACAATGAGCAGTTCTTC
D: TRBD1; J: TRBJ2-5; size: -; V: TRBV11-1; CDR3: CASSLQGAIQETQYF; DNA: TGTGCCAGCAGCTTGCAGGGGGCGATCCAAGAGACCCAGTACTTC
D: -; J: TRBJ2-7; size: -; V: TRBV30; CDR3: CAWSLTDRLPTF; DNA: TGTGCCTGGAGTTTAACCGACAGGTTGCCCACCTTC
D: TRBD2; J: TRBJ2-2; size: -; V: TRBV29-1; CDR3: CSVDTTSGRANTGELFF; DNA: TGCAGCGTTGATACGACTAGCGGGAGGGCGAACACCGGGGAGCTGTTTTTT
D: TRBD1; J: TRBJ1-2; size: -; V: TRBV28; CDR3: CASSLFYTWTGNNYGYTF; DNA: TGTGCCAGCAGTTTATTCTACACCTGGACAGGGAATAACTATGGCTACACCTTC
D: TRBD2; J: TRBJ2-7; size: -; V: TRBV28; CDR3: CASRPYGSGNYEQYF; DNA: TGTGCCAGCAGGCCCTATGGGAGCGGGAACTACGAGCAGTACTTC
D: TRBD2; J: TRBJ2-1; size: -; V: TRBV9; CDR3: CASSPRAGEENEQFF; DNA: TGTGCCAGCAGCCCTAGAGCGGGAGAGGAGAATGAGCAGTTCTTC
D: TRBD1; J: TRBJ1-1; size: few; V: TRBV11-2; CDR3: CASSLAGRGAKNEAFF; DNA: TGTGCCAGCAGCTTAGCCGGCAGGGGGGCGAAAAATGAAGCTTTCTTT
D: -; J: TRBJ2-7; size: -; V: TRBV4-2; CDR3: CASSQASLVSNEQYF; DNA: TGTGCCAGCAGCCAAGCAAGCCTTGTCTCTAACGAGCAGTACTTC
D: TRBD1; J: TRBJ2-3; size: -; V: TRBV14; CDR3: CASSQVGTGGDTQYF; DNA: TGTGCCAGCAGCCAAGTGGGGACAGGGGGAGATACGCAGTATTTT
D: -; J: TRBJ2-2; size: -; V: TRBV7-9; CDR3: CASSPGPGELFF; DNA: TGTGCCAGCAGCCCTGGGCCGGGGGAGCTGTTTTTT
D: TRBD2; J: TRBJ2-7; size: -; V: TRBV5-1; CDR3: CASSLVASGGYEQYF; DNA: TGCGCCAGCAGCTTGGTAGCTAGCGGGGGATACGAGCAGTACTTC
D: TRBD1; J: TRBJ2-7; size: -; V: TRBV27; CDR3: CASSFGTGSLYEQYF; DNA: TGTGCCAGCAGTTTCGGGACAGGATCATTGTACGAGCAGTACTTC
D: TRBD1; J: TRBJ1-4; size: -; V: TRBV6-4; CDR3: CASRATGEKLFF; DNA: TGTGCCAGCAGGGCGACAGGGGAAAAACTGTTTTTT
D: -; J: TRBJ2-3; size: -; V: TRBV2; CDR3: CASRTTPTDTQYF; DNA: TGTGCCAGCAGGACAACCCCCACAGATACGCAGTATTTT
D: TRBD1; J: TRBJ1-2; size: -; V: TRBV30; CDR3: CAWQHRGNYGYTF; DNA: TGTGCCTGGCAACACAGGGGTAACTATGGCTACACCTTC
D: -; J: TRBJ2-7; size: -; V: TRBV5-6; CDR3: CASSYLDEQYF; DNA: TGTGCCAGCAGTTACTTAGACGAGCAGTACTTC